This T cell receptor (beta chain) was identified in a study of blood T cell repertoires in COVID-19. Looking at the study overall: Collection of acute and convalescent COVID-19 samples took place in the United States, Italy and Spain.

This clone showed up just once. The germline V gene has CDR1 SGHTS and CDR2 YDEGEE. The CDR3 is 15 residues long. V lost 3 bases to trimming and J lost 5 bases; unmatched junction nucleotides: 6. The assay was immunoSEQ multiplex PCR, and TCRdb's table has in-frame clones only and misses some. The sample shows 200,000 to 300,000 clones, roughly 80% of them seen only once. This sequence was found in a woman aged 18 to 35 with acute or convalescent COVID-19. The rearrangement joins TRBV5-8 to TRBJ2-5; TRBD1 aligns across 11 bases. The source material was peripheral blood. The CDR3 nucleotides are TGTGCCAGCAGCTATGGACAGGGGGCTGAGGAGACCCAGTACTTC. Translating gives CASSYGQGAEETQYF.